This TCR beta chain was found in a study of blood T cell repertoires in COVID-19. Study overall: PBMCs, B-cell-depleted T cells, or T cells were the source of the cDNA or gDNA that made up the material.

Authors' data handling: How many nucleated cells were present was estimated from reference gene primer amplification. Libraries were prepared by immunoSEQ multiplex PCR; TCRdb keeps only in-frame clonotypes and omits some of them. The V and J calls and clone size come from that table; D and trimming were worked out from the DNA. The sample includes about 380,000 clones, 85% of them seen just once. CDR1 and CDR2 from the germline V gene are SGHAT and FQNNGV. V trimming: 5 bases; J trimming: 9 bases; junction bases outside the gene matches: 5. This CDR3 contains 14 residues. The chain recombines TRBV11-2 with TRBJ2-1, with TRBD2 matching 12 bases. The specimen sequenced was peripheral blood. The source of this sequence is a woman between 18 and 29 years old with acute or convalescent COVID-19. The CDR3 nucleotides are TGTGCCAGCAGCGTACTAGCGGGAGGTTTTGAGCAGTTCTTC. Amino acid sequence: CASSVLAGGFEQFF.